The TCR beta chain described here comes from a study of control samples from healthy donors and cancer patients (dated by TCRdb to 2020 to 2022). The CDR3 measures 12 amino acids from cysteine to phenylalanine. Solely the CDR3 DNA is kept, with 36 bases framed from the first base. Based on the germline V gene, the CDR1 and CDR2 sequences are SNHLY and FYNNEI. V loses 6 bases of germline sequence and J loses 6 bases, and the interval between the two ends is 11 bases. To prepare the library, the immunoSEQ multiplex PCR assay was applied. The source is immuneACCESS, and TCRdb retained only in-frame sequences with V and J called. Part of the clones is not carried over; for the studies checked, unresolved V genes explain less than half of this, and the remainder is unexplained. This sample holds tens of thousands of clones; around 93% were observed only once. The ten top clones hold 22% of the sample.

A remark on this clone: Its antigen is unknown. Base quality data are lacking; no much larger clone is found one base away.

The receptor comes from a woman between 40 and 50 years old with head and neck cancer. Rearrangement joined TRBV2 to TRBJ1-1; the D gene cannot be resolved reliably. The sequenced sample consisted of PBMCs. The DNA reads TGTGCCAGCAGACTGGCCTACTCTGAAGCTTTCTTT. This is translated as CASRLAYSEAFF.